Following are 8 T cell receptor beta chains from one sample sequenced in a study of OX40 agonist ivuxolimab in advanced cancers. Libraries were prepared by immunoSEQ multiplex PCR; TCRdb keeps only in-frame clonotypes and omits some of them. The sample shows tens of thousands of clones, 80% to 90% of them seen only once. Here the sequenced sample was CD4+ or CD8+ T cells sorted from blood, taken in a trial of the OX40 agonist ivuxolimab. All receptors derive from an adult with an advanced solid tumor such as melanoma, head and neck, liver or kidney cancer.

This clone was seen a single time. The chain couples TRBV30 to TRBJ2-7, with D possibly being TRBD1 (6 bases). Germline V gene lookup returns CDR1 GTSNPN and CDR2 SVGIG (reference sequence). V lost 0 bases, J lost 3 bases, and 12 bases lay in between. The length of the CDR3 is 14 residues. The CDR3, as DNA: TGTGCCTGGAGTGTACAGGGTCGCTACTACGAGCAGTACTTC. Its protein is CAWSVQGRYYEQYF.

The genes are TRBV7-8 and TRBJ1-1; tentative D call: TRBD1 (6 bases). The V gene lost 1 base and the J gene lost 4 bases, with 16 bases spanning the gap. CDR3 length equals 16 residues. CDR1 is SGHVS, CDR2 FQNEAQ, per germline. In nucleotides, the CDR3 is TGTGCCAGCAGCTTAGAAGATCCGGGGGCGTCCACTGAAGCTTTCTTT. Encoded protein: CASSLEDPGASTEAFF.

This clone appeared a single time. The J gene is TRBJ1-1, the V gene TRBV7-2, with D uncertain. Trimming pared 9 bases from V and 2 bases from J, leaving 10 bases between. There are 12 residues in the CDR3. From germline, CDR1 is SGHTA and CDR2 FQGNSA. CDR3 residues: CASRIPNTEAFF. The CDR3 DNA reads as TGTGCCAGTAGAATACCTAACACTGAAGCTTTCTTT.

The V call is TRBV5-1, the J call TRBJ1-5; D uncertain. The germline V gene encodes CDR1 SGHRS and CDR2 YFSETQ. This CDR3 is built from 13 residues. V lost 4 bases, J lost 6 bases, and 11 bases lay in between. The CDR3 protein is CASSESGRQPQHF. The CDR3 bases are TGCGCCAGCAGCGAATCCGGGCGTCAGCCCCAGCATTTT.

This clone has a single count. The CDR3 protein is CASSAPGQHSGANVLTF. The CDR3, as DNA: TGTGCCAGCAGTGCCCCGGGACAGCACTCTGGGGCCAACGTCCTGACTTTC. V usage is TRBV6-1 and J usage is TRBJ2-6, with 7 bases lining up with TRBD1. V lost 4 bases and J lost 0; bases outside the gene matches: 6. This CDR3 spans 17 amino acids. Germline V gene data show CDR1 as MNHNS and CDR2 as SASEGT.

The chain has TRBV6-6 and TRBJ1-2, with 7 bases identical to TRBD1. The V and J ends lost 3 bases and 6 bases, in that order; junction bases with no gene match: 10. Per germline, CDR1 MNHNY and CDR2 SVGAGI (reference sequence). This CDR3 has 15 residues. The CDR3 region has the DNA TGTGCCAGCAGTTATCAATCGGGACAGCTGAATGGCTACACCTTC. The encoded protein is CASSYQSGQLNGYTF.

The V and J genes are TRBV29-1 and TRBJ1-2; weak D call: TRBD1 (5 bases). CDR1 is SQVTM and CDR2 is ANQGSEA in the germline V gene. The CDR3 is made up of 12 amino acids. With 3 bases removed from V and 2 bases from J, the gap between germline ends came to 7 bases. DNA of the CDR3: TGCAGCGTTGATTGGGGGAACTATGGCTACACCTTC. Its protein is CSVDWGNYGYTF.

This clone appeared once. This chain connects TRBV11-1 to TRBJ2-7; 8 bases map to TRBD1. The V segment lost 5 bases and the J segment 6 bases; nucleotides outside the gene matches: 6. CDR3 size: 13 residues. Germline V CDR1 and CDR2: SGHAT, FQDESV (reference sequence). Here the CDR3 DNA reads TGTGCCAGCAGCACCGGACAGGGCACCGAGCAGTACTTC. As protein: CASSTGQGTEQYF.